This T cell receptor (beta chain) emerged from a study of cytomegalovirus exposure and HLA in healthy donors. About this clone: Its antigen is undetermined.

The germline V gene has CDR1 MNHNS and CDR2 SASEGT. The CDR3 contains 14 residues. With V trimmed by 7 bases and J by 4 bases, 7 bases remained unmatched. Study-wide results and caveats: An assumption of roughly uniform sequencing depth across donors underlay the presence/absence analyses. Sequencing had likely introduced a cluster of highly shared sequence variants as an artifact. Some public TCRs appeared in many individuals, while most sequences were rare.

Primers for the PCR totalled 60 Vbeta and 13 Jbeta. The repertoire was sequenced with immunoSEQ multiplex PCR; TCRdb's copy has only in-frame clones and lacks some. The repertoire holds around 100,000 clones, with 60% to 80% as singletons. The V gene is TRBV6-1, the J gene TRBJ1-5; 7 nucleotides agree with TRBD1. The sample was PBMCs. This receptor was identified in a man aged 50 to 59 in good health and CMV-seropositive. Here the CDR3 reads CASTGTATNQPQHF. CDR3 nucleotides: TGTGCCAGCACTGGGACAGCTACTAATCAGCCCCAGCATTTT.